The sequence of this T cell receptor (beta chain) was determined in a study of Graves' ophthalmopathy and Graves' hyperthyroidism. Study-wide results and caveats: The model achieved roughly 69% sensitivity and 72% to 75% specificity for ophthalmopathy progression. Appearing in blood as well were most expanded thyroid clonotypes above 0.001 frequency. The 13-signature model separated ophthalmopathy from stable hyperthyroidism at 85% to 90% sensitivity and roughly 83% specificity.

This CDR3 has 14 amino acids. CDR1 ENHRY and CDR2 SYGVKD come from the germline V gene. The V gene lost 3 bases and the J gene lost 4 bases, with 9 bases spanning the gap. The study amplified TCR beta CDR3 regions using RNA transcripts. HTBI primers were employed in first-round RT-PCR, then a second-round multiplex PCR followed. TCRdb re-derived calls from the multiplex PCR reads in MiXCR, one entry per CDR3 protein. This repertoire shows roughly 600,000 distinct CDR3 sequences, under 45% found once; its top ten account for approximately 4.1%. As diagnostic evidence, clinical symptoms, serum thyroxine, TRAb, thyroid ultrasound and orbital computed tomography were relied upon. The sample holds many counts of this clonotype. Antigen unknown.

The TCR comes from an adult man with Graves' hyperthyroidism. Specimen: peripheral blood or thyroid tissue (not recorded which). The V gene is TRBV10-3, the J gene TRBJ2-2; tentative D call: TRBD2 (6 bases). CDR3 region: CAISESGGTGELFF. The DNA of the CDR3 is TGTGCCATCAGTGAATCCGGGGGCACCGGGGAGCTGTTTTTT.